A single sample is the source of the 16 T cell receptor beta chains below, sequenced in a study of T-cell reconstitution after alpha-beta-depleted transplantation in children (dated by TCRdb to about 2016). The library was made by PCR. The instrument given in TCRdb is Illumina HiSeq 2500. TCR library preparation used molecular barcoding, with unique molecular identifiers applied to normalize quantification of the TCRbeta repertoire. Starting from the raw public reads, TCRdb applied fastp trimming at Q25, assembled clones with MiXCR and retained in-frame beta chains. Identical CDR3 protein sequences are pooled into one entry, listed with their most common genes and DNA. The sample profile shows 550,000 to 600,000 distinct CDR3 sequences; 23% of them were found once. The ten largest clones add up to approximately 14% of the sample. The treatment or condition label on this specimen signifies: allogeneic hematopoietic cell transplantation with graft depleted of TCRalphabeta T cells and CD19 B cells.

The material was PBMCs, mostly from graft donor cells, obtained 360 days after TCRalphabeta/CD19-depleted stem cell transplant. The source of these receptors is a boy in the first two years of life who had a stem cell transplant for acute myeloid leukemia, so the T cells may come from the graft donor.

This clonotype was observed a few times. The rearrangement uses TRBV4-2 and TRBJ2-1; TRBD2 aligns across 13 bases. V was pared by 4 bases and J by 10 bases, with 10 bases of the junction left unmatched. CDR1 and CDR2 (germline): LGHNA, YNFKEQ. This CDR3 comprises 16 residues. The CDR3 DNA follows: TGTGCCAGCAGCCTCCCGGATCGACTAGCGGGGGGCGAGCAGTTCTTC. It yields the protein CASSLPDRLAGGEQFF.

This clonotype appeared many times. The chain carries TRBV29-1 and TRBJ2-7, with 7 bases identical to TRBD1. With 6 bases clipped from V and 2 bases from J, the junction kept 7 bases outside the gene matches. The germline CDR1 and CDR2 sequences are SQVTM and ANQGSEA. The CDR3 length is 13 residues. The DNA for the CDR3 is TGCAGCGTGGCGGACAGGTTCCCCTACGAGCAGTACTTC. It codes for CSVADRFPYEQYF.

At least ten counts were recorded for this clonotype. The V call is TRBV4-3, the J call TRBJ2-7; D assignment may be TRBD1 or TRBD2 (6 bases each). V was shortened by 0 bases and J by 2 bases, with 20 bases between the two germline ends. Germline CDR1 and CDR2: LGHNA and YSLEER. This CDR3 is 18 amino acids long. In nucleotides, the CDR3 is TGCGCCAGCAGCCAAGATGGGGGGCCAGGGTGGGGGCCCTACGAGCAGTACTTC. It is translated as CASSQDGGPGWGPYEQYF.

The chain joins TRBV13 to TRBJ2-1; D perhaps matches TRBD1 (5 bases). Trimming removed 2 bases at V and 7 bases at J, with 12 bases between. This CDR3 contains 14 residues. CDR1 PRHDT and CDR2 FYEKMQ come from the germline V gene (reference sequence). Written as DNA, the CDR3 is TGTGCCAGCAGCTTATACCAGGGTGGGAATGAGCAGTTCTTC. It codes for CASSLYQGGNEQFF.

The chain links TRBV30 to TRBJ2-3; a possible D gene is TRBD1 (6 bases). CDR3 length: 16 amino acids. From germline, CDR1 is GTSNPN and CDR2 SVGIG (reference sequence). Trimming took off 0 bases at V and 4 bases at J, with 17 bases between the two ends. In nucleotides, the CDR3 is TGTGCCTGGAGTGTGATTGACAGGCGGAGCTCAGATACGCAGTATTTT. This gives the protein CAWSVIDRRSSDTQYF.

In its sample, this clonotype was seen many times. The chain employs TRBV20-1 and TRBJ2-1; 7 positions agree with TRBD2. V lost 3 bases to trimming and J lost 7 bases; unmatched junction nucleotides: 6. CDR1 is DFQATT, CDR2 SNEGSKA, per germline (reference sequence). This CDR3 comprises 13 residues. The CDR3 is CSASPAGLNEQFF. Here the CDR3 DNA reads TGCAGTGCTAGCCCAGCGGGGCTAAATGAGCAGTTCTTC.

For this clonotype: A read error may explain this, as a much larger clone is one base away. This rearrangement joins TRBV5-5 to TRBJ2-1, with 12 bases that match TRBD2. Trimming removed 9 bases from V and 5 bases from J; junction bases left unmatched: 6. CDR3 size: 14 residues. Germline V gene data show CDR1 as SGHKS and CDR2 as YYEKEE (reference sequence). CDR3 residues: CATVLAGGNNEQFF. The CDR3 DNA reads TGTGCCACCGTACTAGCGGGGGGAAACAATGAGCAGTTCTTC.

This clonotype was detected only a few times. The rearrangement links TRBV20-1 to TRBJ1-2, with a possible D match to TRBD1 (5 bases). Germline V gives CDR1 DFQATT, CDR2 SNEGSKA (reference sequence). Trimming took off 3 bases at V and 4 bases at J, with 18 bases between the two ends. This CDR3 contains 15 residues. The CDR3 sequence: CSASAGNRRTYGYTF. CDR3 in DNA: TGCAGTGCTAGCGCAGGTAACAGGCGGACCTATGGCTACACCTTC.

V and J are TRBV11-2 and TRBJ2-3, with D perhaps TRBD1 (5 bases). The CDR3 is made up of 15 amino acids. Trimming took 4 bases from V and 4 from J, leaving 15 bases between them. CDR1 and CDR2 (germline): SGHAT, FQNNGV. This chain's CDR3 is CASSSRVLGADTQYF. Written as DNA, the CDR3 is TGTGCCAGCAGCTCCAGGGTATTAGGAGCAGATACGCAGTATTTT.

The CDR3 DNA is TGCAGTGCTAATCCTAGGGTAAGAGACAATGAGCAGTTCTTC. It is translated as CSANPRVRDNEQFF. The rearrangement uses TRBV20-1 and TRBJ2-1, with D uncertain. The V end lost 4 bases, the J end lost 5 bases, and 15 bases lay between the germline ends. This CDR3 spans 14 amino acids. Per germline, CDR1 DFQATT and CDR2 SNEGSKA (reference sequence).

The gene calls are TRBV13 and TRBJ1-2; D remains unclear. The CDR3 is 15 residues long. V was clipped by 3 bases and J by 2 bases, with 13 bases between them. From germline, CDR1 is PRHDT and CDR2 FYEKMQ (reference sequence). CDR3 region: CASSLSRASNYGYTF. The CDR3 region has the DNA TGTGCCAGCAGCTTGAGCCGGGCTTCCAACTATGGCTACACCTTC.

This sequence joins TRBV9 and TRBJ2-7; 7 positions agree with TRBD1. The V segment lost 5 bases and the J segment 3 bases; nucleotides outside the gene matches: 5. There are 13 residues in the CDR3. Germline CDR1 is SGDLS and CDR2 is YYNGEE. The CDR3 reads CASSAGTDYEQYF. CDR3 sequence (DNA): TGTGCCAGCAGTGCAGGGACAGACTACGAGCAGTACTTC.

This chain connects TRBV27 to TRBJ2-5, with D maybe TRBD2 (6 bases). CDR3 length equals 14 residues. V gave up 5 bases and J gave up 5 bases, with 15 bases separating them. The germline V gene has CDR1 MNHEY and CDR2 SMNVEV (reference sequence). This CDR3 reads CASSATTSRETQYF. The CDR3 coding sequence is TGTGCCAGCAGTGCCACTACTAGCAGGGAGACCCAGTACTTC.

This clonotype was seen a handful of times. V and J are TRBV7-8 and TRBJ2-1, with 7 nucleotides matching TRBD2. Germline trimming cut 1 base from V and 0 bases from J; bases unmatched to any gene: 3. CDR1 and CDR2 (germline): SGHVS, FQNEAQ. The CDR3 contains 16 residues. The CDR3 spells CASSLVAGDSYNEQFF. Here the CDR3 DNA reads TGTGCCAGCAGCTTAGTGGCGGGGGACTCCTACAATGAGCAGTTCTTC.

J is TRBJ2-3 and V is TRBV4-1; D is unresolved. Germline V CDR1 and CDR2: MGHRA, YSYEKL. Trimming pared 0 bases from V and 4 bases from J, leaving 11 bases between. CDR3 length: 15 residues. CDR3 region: CASSQDLVAADTQYF. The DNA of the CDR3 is TGCGCCAGCAGCCAAGATCTTGTGGCCGCAGATACGCAGTATTTT.

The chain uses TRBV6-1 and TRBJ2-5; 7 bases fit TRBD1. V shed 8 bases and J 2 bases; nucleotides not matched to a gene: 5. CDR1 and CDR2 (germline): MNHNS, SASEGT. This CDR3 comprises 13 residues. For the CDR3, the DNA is TGTGCCAGCGGCCCCAGGGGGCAAGAGACCCAGTACTTC. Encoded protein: CASGPRGQETQYF.